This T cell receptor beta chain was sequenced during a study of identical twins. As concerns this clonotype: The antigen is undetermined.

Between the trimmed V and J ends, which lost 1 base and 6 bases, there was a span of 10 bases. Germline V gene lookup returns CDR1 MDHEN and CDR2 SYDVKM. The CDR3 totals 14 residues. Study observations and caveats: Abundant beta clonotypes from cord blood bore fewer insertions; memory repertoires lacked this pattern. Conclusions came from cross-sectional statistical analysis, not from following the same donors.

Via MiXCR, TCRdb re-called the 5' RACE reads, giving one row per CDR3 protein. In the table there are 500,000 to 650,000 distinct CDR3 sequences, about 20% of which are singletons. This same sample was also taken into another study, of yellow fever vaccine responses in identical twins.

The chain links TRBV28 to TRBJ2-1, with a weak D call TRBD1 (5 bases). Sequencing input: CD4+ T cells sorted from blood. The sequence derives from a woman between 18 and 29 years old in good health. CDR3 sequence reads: CASSLSRVRNEQFF. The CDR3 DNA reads TGTGCCAGCAGTTTATCCAGGGTCCGCAATGAGCAGTTCTTC.